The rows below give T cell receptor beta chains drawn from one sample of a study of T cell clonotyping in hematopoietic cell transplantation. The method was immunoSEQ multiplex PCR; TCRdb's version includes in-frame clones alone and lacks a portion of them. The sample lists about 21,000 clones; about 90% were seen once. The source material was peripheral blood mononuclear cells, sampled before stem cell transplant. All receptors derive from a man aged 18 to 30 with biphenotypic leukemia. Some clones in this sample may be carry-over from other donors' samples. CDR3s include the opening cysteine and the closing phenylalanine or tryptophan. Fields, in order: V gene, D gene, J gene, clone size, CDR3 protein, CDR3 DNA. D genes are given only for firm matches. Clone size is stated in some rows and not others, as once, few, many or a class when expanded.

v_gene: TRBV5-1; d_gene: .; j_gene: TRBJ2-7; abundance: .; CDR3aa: CASRLRVGGASYEQYF; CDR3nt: TGCGCCAGCAGGTTGAGGGTCGGCGGGGCCTCCTACGAGCAGTACTTC
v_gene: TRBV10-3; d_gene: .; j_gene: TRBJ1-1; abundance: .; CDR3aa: CAISESNRVSTEAFF; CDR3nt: TGTGCCATCAGTGAGTCGAACAGGGTGAGCACTGAAGCTTTCTTT
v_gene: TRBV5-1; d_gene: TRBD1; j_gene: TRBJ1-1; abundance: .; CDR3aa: CASSPRDRWGTEAFF; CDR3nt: TGCGCCAGCAGCCCGAGGGACAGATGGGGCACTGAAGCTTTCTTT
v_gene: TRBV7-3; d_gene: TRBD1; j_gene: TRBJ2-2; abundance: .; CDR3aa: CASRTGGATGELFF; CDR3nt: TGTGCCAGCCGGACAGGGGGCGCGACCGGGGAGCTGTTTTTT
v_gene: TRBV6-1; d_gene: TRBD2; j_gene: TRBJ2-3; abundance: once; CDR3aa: CASSPGLATDTQYF; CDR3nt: TGTGCCAGCAGTCCGGGACTAGCAACAGATACGCAGTATTTT
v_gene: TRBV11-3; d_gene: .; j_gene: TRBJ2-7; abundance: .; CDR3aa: CASREFAGLSYEQYF; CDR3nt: TGTGCCAGCAGAGAGTTCGCGGGACTCTCTTACGAGCAGTACTTC
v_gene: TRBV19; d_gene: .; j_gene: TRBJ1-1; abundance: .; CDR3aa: CASSIGVRGTEAFF; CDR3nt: TGTGCCAGTAGTATAGGGGTACGGGGCACTGAAGCTTTCTTT
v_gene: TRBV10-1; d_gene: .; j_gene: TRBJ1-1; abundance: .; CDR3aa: CASSESYGTEAFF; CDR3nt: TGCGCCAGCAGTGAGTCCTATGGGACTGAAGCTTTCTTT
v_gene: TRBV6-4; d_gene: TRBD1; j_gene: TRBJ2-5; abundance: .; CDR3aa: CASRRDRGWETQYF; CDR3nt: TGTGCCAGCAGGAGGGACAGGGGATGGGAGACCCAGTACTTC
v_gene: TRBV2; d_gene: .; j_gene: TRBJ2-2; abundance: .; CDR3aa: CASRVIAGQGGTGELFF; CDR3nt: TGTGCCAGCAGAGTCATTGCGGGCCAGGGCGGCACCGGGGAGCTGTTTTTT
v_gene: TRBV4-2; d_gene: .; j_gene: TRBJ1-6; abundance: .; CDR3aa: CASSQDRGAGSPLHF; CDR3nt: TGTGCCAGCAGCCAAGATCGGGGGGCGGGTTCACCCCTCCACTTT
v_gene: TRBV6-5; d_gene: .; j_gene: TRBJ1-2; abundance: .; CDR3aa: CAVKEGNYGYTF; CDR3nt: TGTGCCGTGAAGGAGGGAAACTATGGCTACACCTTC
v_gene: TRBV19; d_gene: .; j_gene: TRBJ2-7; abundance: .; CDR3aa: CASSIYATYEQYF; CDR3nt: TGTGCCAGTAGTATTTATGCCACCTACGAGCAGTACTTC
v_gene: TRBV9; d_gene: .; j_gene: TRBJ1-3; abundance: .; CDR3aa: CASSLPGAAGNTIYF; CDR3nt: TGTGCCAGCAGCCTCCCAGGGGCGGCGGGAAACACCATATATTTT
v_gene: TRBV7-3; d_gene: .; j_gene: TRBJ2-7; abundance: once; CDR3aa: CASSPTTYEQYF; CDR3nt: TGTGCCAGCAGCCCCACGACCTACGAGCAGTACTTC
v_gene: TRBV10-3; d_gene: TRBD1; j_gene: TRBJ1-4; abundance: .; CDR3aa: CAISESGQGNEKLFF; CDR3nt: TGTGCCATCAGTGAATCGGGACAGGGCAATGAAAAACTGTTTTTT
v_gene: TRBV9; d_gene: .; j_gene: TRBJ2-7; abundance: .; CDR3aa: CASSPRNSYEQYF; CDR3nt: TGTGCCAGCAGCCCCAGGAACTCCTACGAGCAGTACTTC
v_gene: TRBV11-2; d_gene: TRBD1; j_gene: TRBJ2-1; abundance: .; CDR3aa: CASSDPGGPTYNEQFF; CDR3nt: TGTGCCAGCAGCGATCCAGGGGGTCCTACCTACAATGAGCAGTTCTTC
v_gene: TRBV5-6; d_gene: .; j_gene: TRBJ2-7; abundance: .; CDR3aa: CASSLGQGNPYEQYF; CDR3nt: TGTGCCAGCAGCTTGGGCCAGGGAAACCCCTACGAGCAGTACTTC
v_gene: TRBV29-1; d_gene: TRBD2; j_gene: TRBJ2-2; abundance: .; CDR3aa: CSVGGGTRYTGELFF; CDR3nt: TGCAGCGTTGGGGGGGGTACTCGCTACACCGGGGAGCTGTTTTTT
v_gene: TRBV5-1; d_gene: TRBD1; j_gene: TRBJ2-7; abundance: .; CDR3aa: CASSYPLSGQGSYEQYF; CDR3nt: TGCGCCAGCAGCTACCCGTTATCGGGACAGGGGTCCTACGAGCAGTACTTC
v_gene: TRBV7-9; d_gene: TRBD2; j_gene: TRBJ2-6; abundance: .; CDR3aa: CASSPPGGPDGLTF; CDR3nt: TGTGCCAGCAGCCCGCCGGGAGGGCCGGATGGCCTGACTTTC
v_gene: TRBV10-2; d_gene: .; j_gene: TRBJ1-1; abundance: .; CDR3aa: CASRITGNTEAFF; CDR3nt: TGCGCCAGCAGAATTACAGGGAACACTGAAGCTTTCTTT
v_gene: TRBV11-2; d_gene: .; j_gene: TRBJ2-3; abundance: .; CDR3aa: CASSLGGAGTDTQYF; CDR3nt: TGTGCCAGCAGCTTAGGGGGGGCAGGCACAGATACGCAGTATTTT
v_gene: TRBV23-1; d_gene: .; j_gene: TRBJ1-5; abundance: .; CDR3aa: CASSHGVRDLNQPQHF; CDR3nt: TGCGCCAGCAGTCATGGTGTCAGGGACCTCAATCAGCCCCAGCATTTT
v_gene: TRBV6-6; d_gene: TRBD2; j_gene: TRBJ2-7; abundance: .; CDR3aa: CASRTLAGMDEQYF; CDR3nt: TGTGCCAGCCGCACTCTAGCGGGAATGGACGAGCAGTACTTC
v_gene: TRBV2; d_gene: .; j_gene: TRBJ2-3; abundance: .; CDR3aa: CASSAHGIRRSTDTQYF; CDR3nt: TGTGCCAGCAGTGCCCACGGTATACGGAGGAGCACAGATACGCAGTATTTT
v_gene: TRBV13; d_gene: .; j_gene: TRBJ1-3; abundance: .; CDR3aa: CASSLGGGASGNTIYF; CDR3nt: TGTGCCAGCAGCTTAGGGGGGGGCGCGTCTGGAAACACCATATATTTT
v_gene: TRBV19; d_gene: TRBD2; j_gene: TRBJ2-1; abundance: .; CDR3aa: CASSASSGFNEQFF; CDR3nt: TGTGCCAGTAGTGCGTCTAGCGGGTTCAATGAGCAGTTCTTC
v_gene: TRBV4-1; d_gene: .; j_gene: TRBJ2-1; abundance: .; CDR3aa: CASSLPSPSISSYNEQFF; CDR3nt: TGCGCCAGCAGCCTCCCCTCCCCAAGTATTAGCTCCTACAATGAGCAGTTCTTC
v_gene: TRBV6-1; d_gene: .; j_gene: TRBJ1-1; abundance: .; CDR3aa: CASSPGPAGRTEAFF; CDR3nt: TGTGCCAGCAGTCCGGGACCGGCCGGGAGGACTGAAGCTTTCTTT
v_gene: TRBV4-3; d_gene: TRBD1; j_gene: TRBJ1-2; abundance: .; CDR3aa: CASSHSSRDRGSHLAGHTF; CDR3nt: TGCGCCAGCAGCCACTCCTCCCGGGACAGGGGGTCTCATCTAGCCGGCCACACCTTC
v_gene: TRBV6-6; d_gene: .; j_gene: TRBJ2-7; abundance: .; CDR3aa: CASSTSGGSEQYF; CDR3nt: TGTGCCAGCAGTACGTCCGGGGGTTCCGAGCAGTACTTC
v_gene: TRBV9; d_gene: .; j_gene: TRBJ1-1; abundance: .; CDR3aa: CASSAILLDGNTEAFF; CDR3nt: TGTGCCAGCAGCGCCATCCTATTGGACGGGAACACTGAAGCTTTCTTT
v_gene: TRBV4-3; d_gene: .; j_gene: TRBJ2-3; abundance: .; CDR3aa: CASSQDLLGPLAGAYF; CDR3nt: TGCGCCAGCAGCCAAGATTTACTAGGACCCCTGGCTGGAGCGTATTTT
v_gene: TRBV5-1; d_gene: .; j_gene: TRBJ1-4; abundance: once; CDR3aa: CASSLEAAYNEKLFF; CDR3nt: TGCGCCAGCAGCTTGGAGGCAGCTTATAATGAAAAACTGTTTTTT
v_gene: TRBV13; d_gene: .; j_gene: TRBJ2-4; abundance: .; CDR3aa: CASSSDTPGDIQYF; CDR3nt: TGTGCCAGCAGCTCAGATACCCCTGGAGACATTCAGTACTTC
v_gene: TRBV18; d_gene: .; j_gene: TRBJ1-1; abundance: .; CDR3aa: CASSPKWIGGGAEAFF; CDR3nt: TGTGCCAGCTCCCCGAAGTGGATAGGTGGTGGGGCTGAAGCTTTCTTT
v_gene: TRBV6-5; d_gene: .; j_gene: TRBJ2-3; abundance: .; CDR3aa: CASSYSKGRVDTQYF; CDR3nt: TGTGCCAGCAGTTATTCCAAGGGGCGGGTAGATACGCAGTATTTT
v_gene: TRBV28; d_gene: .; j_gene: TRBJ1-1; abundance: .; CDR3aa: CAVQKGTEAFF; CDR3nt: TGTGCCGTCCAAAAAGGGACTGAAGCTTTCTTT
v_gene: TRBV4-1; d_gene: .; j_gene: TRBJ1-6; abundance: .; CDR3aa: CASSQGQASSYNSPLHF; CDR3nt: TGCGCCAGCAGCCAAGGACAGGCAAGCTCCTATAATTCACCCCTCCACTTT
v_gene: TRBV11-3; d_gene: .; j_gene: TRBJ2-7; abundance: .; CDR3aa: CASSPSGSETYEQYF; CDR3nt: TGTGCCAGCAGCCCGAGTGGCAGCGAGACCTACGAGCAGTACTTC
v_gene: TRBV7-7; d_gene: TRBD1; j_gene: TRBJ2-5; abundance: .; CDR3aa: CASSLAGGAQTQYF; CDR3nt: TGTGCCAGCAGCTTAGCAGGGGGCGCGCAGACCCAGTACTTC